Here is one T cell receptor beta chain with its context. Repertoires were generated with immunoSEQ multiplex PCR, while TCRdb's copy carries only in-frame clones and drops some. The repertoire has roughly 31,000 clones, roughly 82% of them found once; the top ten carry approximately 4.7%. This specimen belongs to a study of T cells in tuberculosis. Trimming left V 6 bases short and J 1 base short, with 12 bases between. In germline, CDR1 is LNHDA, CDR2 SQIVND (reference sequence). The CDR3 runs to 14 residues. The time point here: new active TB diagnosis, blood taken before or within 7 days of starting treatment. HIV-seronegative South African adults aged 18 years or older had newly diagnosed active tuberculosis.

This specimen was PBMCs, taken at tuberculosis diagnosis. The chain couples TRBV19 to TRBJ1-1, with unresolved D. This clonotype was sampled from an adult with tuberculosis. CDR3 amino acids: CASRVEGRNTEAFF. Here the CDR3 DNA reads TGTGCCAGTAGGGTAGAGGGTCGGAACACTGAAGCTTTCTTT.